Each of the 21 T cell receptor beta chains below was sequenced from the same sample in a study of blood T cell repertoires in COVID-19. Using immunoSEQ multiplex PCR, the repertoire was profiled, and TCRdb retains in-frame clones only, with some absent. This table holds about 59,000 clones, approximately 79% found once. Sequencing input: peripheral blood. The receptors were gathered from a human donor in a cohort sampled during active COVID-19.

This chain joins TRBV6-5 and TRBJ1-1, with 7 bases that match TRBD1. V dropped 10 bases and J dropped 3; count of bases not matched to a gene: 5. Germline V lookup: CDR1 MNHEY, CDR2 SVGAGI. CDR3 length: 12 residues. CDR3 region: CATQQGYTEAFF. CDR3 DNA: TGTGCCACCCAACAGGGGTACACTGAAGCTTTCTTT.

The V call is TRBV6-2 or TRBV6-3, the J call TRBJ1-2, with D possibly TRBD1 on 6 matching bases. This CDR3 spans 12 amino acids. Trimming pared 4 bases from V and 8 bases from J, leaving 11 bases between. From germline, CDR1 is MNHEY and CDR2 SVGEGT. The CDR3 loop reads CASSFGQPGYTF. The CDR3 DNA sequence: TGTGCCAGCAGTTTCGGACAGCCAGGCTACACCTTC.

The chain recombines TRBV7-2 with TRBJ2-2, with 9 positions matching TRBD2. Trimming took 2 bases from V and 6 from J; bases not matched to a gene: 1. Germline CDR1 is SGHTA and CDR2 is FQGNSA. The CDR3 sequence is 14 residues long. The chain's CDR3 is CASSLLAGPGELFF. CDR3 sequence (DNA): TGTGCCAGCAGCTTACTAGCGGGACCCGGGGAGCTGTTTTTT.

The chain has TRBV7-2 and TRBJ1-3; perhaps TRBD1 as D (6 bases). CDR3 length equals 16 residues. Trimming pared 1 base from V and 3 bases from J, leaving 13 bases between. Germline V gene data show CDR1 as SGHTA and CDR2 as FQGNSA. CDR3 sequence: CASSLDQGHGGNTIYF. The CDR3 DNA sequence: TGTGCCAGCAGCTTAGACCAGGGGCATGGTGGAAACACCATATATTTT.

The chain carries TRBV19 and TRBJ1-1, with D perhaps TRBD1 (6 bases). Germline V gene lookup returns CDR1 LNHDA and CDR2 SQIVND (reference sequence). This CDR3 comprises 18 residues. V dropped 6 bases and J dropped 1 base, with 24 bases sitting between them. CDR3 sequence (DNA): TGTGCCAGTAGGACCGTCTACAGGGCCCAAGGGAGGAACACTGAAGCTTTCTTT. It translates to CASRTVYRAQGRNTEAFF.

The CDR3 region has the DNA TGTGCCAGCTCACCAGAGGGACTAGCGGGCGGCACAGATACGCAGTATTTT. Translated, it gives CASSPEGLAGGTDTQYF. The V call is TRBV18, the J call TRBJ2-3, with 12 bases fitting TRBD2. Germline trimming cut 2 bases from V and 1 base from J; bases unmatched to any gene: 4. This CDR3 comprises 17 residues. The germline CDR1 and CDR2 sequences are KGHSH and LQKENI.

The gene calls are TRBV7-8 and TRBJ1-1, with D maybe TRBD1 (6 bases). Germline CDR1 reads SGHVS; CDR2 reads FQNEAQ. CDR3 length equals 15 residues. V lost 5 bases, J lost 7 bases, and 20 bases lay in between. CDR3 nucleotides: TGTGCCAGCAGCCCCCGTGACAGGTCTGTCGGTGAAGCTTTCTTT. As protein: CASSPRDRSVGEAFF.

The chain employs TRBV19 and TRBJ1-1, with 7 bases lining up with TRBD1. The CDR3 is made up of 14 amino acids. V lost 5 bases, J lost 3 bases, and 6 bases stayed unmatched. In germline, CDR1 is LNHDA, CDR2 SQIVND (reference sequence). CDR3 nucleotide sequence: TGTGCCAGTAGTCCCGACAGGGCATACACTGAAGCTTTCTTT. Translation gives CASSPDRAYTEAFF.

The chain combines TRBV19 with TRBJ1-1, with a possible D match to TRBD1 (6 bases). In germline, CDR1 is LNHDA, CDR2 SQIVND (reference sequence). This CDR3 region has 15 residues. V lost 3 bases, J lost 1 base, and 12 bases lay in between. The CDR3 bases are TGTGCCAGTAGTATGTACAGGGAATGGAACACTGAAGCTTTCTTT. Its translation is CASSMYREWNTEAFF.

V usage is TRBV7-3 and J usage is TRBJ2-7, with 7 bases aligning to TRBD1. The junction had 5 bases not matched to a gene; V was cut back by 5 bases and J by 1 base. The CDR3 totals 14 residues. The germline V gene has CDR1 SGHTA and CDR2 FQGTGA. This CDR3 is CASSRQGLSYEQYF. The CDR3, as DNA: TGTGCCAGCAGCCGACAGGGTCTTTCCTACGAGCAGTACTTC.

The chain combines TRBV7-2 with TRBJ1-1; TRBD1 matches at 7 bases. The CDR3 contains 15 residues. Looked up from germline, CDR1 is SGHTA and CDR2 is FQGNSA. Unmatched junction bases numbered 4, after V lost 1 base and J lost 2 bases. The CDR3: CASSLGDRRNTEAFF. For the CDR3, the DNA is TGTGCCAGCAGCTTAGGGGACAGACGAAACACTGAAGCTTTCTTT.

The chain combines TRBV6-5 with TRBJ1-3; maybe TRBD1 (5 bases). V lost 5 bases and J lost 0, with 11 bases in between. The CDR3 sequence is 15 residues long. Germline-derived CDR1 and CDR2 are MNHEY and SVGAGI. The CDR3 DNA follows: TGTGCCAGCAGTCGGCAGGGTCTCTCTGGAAACACCATATATTTT. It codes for CASSRQGLSGNTIYF.

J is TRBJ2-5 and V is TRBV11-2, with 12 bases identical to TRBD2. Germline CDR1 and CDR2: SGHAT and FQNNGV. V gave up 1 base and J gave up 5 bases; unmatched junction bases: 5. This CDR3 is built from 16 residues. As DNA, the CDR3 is TGTGCCAGCAGCTTAGCGGCTAGCGGGAGGGTGGAGACCCAGTACTTC. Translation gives CASSLAASGRVETQYF.

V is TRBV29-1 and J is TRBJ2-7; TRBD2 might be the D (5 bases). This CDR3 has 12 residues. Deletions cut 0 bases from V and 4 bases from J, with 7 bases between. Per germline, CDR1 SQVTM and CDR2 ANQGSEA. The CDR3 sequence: CSVEDRGYEQYF. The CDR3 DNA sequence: TGCAGCGTTGAAGATCGGGGTTACGAGCAGTACTTC.

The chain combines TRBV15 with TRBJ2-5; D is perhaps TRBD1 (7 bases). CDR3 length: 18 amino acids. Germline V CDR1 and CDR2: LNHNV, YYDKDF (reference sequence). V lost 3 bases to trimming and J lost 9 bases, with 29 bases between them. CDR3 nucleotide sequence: TGTGCCACCAGCAGGGTCTGGGGCCTAGTGGAGGGGGCTTTGGCCCAGTACTTC. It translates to CATSRVWGLVEGALAQYF.

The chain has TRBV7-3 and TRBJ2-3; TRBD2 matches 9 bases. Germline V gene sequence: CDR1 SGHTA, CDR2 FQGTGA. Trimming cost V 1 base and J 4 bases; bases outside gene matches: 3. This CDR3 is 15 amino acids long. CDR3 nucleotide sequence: TGTGCCAGCAGCTTAAATGTAGCGGGAGCAGATACGCAGTATTTT. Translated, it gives CASSLNVAGADTQYF.

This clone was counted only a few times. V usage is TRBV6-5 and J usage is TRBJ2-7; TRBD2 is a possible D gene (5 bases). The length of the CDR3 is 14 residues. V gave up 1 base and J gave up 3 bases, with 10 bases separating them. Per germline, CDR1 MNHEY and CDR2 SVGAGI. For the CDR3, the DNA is TGTGCCAGCAGTTACTTAGGGAGTTTCTACGAGCAGTACTTC. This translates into CASSYLGSFYEQYF.

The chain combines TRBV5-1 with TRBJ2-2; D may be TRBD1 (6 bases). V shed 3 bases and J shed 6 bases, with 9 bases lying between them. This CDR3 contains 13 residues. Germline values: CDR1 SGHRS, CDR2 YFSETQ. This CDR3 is CASSYRDSGELFF. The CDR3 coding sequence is TGCGCCAGCAGCTACAGGGATTCCGGGGAGCTGTTTTTT.

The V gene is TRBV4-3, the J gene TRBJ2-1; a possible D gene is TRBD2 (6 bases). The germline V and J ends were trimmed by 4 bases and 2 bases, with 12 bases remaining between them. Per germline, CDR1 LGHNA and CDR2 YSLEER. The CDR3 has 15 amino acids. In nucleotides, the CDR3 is TGCGCCAGCAGCCGGGACTTTCAACCCTACAATGAGCAGTTCTTC. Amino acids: CASSRDFQPYNEQFF.

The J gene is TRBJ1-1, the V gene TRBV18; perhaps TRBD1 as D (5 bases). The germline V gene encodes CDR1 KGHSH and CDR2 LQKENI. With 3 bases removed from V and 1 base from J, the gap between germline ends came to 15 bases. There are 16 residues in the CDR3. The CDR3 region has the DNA TGTGCCAGCTCACCTAATTGGGGCTCTCGGAACACTGAAGCTTTCTTT. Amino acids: CASSPNWGSRNTEAFF. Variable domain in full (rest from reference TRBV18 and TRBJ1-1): NAGVMQNPRHLVRRRGQEARLRCSPMKGHSHVYWYRQLPEEGLKFMVYLQKENIIDESGMPKERFSAEFPKEGPSILRIQQVVRGDSAAYFCASSPNWGSRNTEAFFGQGTRLTVV.

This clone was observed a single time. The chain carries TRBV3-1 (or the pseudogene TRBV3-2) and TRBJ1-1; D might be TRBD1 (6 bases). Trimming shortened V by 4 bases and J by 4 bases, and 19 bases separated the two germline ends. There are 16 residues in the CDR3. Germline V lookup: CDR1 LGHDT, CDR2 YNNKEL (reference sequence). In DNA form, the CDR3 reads TGTGCCAGCAGCCCGGGACCGGGGGGCCCGGGCACTGAAGCTTTCTTT. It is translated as CASSPGPGGPGTEAFF.